This T cell receptor (beta chain) was captured in a study of response to subunit inactivated influenza vaccine. Study-wide results and limits: The authors offered the suggestion that each seasonal influenza vaccination recruits few new T cells.

Note on this clonotype: Antigen specificity is unknown.

TCRdb itself ran the RT-PCR reads through MiXCR, one entry per CDR3 protein. The sample shows around 530,000 distinct CDR3 sequences, 16% of them seen only once. This receptor was identified in a man between 50 and 75 years old who received an inactivated influenza vaccine. The material was CD4+ T cells sorted from PBMCs, obtained approximately 25 months after vaccination.

The CDR3 spells CSVEDRSYGYTF. Here the CDR3 DNA reads TGCAGCGTTGAGGACAGAAGCTATGGCTACACCTTC. V is TRBV29-1 and J is TRBJ1-2, with D perhaps matching TRBD1 (6 bases). V was shortened by 3 bases and J by 4 bases, with 9 bases between the two germline ends. CDR1 is SQVTM, CDR2 ANQGSEA, per germline. The CDR3 runs to 12 residues.